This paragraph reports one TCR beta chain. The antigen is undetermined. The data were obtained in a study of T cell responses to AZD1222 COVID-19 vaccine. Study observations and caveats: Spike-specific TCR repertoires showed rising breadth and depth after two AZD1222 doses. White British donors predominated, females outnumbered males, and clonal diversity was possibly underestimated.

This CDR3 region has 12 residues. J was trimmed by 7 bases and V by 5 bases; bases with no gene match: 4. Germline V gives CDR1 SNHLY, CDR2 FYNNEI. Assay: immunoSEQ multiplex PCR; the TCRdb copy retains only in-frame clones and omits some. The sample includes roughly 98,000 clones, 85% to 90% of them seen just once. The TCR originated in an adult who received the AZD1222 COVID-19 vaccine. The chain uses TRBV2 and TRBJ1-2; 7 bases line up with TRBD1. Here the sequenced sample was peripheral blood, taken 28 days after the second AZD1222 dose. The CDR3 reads CASSIRQGGYTF. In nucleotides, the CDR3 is TGTGCCAGCAGTATTAGACAGGGTGGCTACACCTTC.